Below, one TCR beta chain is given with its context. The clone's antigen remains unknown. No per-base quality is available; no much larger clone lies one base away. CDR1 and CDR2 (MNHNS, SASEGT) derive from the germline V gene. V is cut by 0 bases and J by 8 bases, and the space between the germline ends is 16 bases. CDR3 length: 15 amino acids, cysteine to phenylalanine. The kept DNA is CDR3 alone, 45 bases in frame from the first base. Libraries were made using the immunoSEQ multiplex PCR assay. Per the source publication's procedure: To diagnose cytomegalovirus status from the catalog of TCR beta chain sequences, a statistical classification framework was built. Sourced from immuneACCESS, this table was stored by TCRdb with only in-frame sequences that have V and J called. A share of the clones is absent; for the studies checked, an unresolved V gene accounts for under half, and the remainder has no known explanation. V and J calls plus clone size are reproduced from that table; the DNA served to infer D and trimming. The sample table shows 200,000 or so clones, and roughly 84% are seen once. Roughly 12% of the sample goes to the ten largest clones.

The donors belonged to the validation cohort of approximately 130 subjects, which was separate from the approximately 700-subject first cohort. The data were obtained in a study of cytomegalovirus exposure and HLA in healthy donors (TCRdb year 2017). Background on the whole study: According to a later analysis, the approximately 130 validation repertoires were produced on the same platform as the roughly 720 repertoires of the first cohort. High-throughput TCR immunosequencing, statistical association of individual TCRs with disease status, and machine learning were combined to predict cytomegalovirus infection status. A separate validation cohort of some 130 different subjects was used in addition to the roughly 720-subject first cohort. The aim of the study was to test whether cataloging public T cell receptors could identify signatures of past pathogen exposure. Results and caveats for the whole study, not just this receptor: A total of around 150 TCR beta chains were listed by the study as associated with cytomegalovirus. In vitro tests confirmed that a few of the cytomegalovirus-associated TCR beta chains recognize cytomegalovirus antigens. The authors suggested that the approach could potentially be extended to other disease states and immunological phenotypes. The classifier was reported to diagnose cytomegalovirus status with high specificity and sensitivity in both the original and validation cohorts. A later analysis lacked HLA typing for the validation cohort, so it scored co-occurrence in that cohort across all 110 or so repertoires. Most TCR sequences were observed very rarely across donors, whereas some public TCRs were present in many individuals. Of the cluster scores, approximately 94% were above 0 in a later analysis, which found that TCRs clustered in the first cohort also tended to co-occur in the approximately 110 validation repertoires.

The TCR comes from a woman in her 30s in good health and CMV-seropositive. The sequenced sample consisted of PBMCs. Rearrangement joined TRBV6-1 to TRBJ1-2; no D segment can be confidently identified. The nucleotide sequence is TGTGCCAGCAGTGAAGCTCGGGGTGGCTCGGACGGCTACACCTTC. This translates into CASSEARGGSDGYTF.